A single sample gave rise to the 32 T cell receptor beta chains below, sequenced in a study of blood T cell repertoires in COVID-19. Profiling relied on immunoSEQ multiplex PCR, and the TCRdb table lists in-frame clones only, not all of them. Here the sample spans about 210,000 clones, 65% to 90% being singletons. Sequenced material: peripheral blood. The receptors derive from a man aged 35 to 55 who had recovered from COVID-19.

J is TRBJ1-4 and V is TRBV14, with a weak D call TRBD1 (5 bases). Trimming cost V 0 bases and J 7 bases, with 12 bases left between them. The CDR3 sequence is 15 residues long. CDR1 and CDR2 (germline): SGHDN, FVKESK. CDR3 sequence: CASSQEFRGREKLFF. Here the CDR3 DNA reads TGTGCCAGCAGCCAAGAGTTTAGGGGTCGTGAAAAACTGTTTTTT.

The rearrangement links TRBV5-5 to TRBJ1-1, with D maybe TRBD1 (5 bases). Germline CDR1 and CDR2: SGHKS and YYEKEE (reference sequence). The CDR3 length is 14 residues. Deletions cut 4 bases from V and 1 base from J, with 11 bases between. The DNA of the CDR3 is TGTGCCAGCAGCCCACAGGCTGCGAACACTGAAGCTTTCTTT. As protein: CASSPQAANTEAFF.

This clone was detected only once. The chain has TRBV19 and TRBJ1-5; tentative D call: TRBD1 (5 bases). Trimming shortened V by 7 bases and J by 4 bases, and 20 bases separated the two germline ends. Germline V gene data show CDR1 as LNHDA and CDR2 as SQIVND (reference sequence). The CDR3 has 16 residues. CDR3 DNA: TGTGCCAGTACCCATAGGCCGACAGACGTTAATCAGCCCCAGCATTTT. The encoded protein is CASTHRPTDVNQPQHF. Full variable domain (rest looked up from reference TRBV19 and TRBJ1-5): DGGITQSPKYLFRKEGQNVTLSCEQNLNHDAMYWYRQDPGQGLRLIYYSQIVNDFQKGDIAEGYSVSREKKESFPLTVTSAQKNPTAFYLCASTHRPTDVNQPQHFGDGTRLSIL.

This chain's CDR3 is CASSQFPGSNQPQHF. The CDR3 DNA reads TGTGCCAGCAGCCAATTTCCGGGGAGCAATCAGCCCCAGCATTTT. The rearrangement links TRBV3-1 (or the pseudogene TRBV3-2) to TRBJ1-5; D unresolved. Germline lookup yields CDR1 LGHDT and CDR2 YNNKEL (reference sequence). This CDR3 spans 15 amino acids. V was shortened by 2 bases and J by 1 base, with 9 bases between the two germline ends.

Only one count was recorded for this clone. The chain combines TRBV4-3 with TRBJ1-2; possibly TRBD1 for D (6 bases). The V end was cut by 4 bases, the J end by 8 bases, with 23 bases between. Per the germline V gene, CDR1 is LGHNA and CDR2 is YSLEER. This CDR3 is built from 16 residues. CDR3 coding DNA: TGCGCCAGCAGCCTATCCATATCCGGGGGGGGCTCAGGCTACACCTTC. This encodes CASSLSISGGGSGYTF.

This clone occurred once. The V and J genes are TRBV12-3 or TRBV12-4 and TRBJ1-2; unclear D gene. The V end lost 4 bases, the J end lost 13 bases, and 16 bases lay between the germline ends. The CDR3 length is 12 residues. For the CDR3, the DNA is TGTGCCAGCAGTTCGGGGTCTTCGCGGCCCACCTTC. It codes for CASSSGSSRPTF.

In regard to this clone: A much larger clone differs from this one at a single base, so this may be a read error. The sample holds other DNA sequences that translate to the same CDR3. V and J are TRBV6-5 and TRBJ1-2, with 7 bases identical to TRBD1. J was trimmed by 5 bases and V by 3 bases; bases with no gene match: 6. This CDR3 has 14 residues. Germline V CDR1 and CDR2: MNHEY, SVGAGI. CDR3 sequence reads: CASSYGGQPYGYTF. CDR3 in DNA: TGTGCCAGCAGTTATGGGGGACAGCCTTATGGCTACACCTTC.

As DNA, the CDR3 is TGTGCCTGGAGTACTAGCGGGGGGGCCGTAGATACGCAGTATTTT. Its translation: CAWSTSGGAVDTQYF. The V gene is TRBV30, the J gene TRBJ2-3; TRBD2 matches 13 bases. Germline CDR1 and CDR2: GTSNPN and SVGIG (reference sequence). V shed 2 bases and J 5 bases; nucleotides not matched to a gene: 4. The CDR3 loop spans 15 amino acids.

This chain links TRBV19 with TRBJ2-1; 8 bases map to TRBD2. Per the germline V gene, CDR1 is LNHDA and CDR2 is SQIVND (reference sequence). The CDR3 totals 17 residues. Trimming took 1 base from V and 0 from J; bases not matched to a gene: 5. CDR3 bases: TGTGCCAGTAGTATAGTGGCTAGCGGGTACTCCTACAATGAGCAGTTCTTC. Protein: CASSIVASGYSYNEQFF.

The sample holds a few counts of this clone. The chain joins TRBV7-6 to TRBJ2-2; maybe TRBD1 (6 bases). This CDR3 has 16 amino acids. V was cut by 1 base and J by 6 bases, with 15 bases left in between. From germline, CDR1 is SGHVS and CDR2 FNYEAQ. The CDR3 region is CASSLVSAGVSGELFF. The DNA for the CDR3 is TGTGCCAGCAGCTTAGTTTCCGCAGGGGTATCCGGGGAGCTGTTTTTT.

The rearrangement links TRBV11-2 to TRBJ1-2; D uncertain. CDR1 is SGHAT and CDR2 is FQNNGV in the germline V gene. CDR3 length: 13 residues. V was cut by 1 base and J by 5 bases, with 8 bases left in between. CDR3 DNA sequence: TGTGCCAGCAGCTTAGGGAGTGGATATGGCTACACCTTC. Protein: CASSLGSGYGYTF. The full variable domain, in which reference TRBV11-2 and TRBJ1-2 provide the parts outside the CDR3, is EAGVAQSPRYKIIEKRQSVAFWCNPISGHATLYWYQQILGQGPKLLIQFQNNGVVDDSQLPKDRFSAERLKGVDSTLKIQPAKLEDSAVYLCASSLGSGYGYTFGSGTRLTVV.

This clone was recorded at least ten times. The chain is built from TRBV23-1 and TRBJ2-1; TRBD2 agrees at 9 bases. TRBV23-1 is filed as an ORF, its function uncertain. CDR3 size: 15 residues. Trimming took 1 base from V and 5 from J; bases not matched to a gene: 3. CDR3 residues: CASSQLAGENNEQFF. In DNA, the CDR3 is TGCGCCAGCAGTCAATTAGCGGGAGAGAACAATGAGCAGTTCTTC.

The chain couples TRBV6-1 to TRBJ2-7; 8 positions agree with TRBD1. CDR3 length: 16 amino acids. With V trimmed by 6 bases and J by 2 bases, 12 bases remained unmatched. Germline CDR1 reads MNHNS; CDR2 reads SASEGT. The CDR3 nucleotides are TGTGCCAGCAGAGAAACCGACAGGGGCCCTACCTACGAGCAGTACTTC. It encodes CASRETDRGPTYEQYF.

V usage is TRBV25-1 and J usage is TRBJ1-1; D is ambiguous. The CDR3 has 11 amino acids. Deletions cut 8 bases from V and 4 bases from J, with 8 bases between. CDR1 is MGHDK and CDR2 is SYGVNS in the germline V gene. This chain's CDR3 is CASLRGTEAFF. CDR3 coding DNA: TGTGCCAGCCTCCGCGGCACTGAAGCTTTCTTT.

DNA for the CDR3: TGTGCCAGCAGCTTAGATCAACAGCCCCAGCATTTT. Translating gives CASSLDQQPQHF. The rearrangement uses TRBV7-9 and TRBJ1-5; D not certain. This CDR3 contains 12 residues. With 1 base removed from V and 7 bases from J, the gap between germline ends came to 5 bases. Germline V gene data show CDR1 as SEHNR and CDR2 as FQNEAQ (reference sequence).

The CDR3 loop is CASSVGQGRGDYGYTF. Written as DNA, the CDR3 is TGTGCCAGCAGCGTGGGACAGGGAAGAGGAGACTATGGCTACACCTTC. The rearrangement joins TRBV9 to TRBJ1-2, with TRBD1 identical over 9 bases. Trimming took 2 bases from V and 3 from J; bases not matched to a gene: 8. Germline CDR1 is SGDLS and CDR2 is YYNGEE. This CDR3 has 16 amino acids. Together with reference TRBV9 and TRBJ1-2, the CDR3 gives the full variable domain: DSGVTQTPKHLITATGQRVTLRCSPRSGDLSVYWYQQSLDQGLQFLIQYYNGEERAKGNILERFSAQQFPDLHSELNLSSLELGDSALYFCASSVGQGRGDYGYTFGSGTRLTVV.

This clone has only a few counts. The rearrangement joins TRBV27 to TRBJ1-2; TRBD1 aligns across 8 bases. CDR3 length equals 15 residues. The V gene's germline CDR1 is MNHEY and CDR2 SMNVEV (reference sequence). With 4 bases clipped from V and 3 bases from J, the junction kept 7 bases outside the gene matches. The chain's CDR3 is CASSSTHRGYYGYTF. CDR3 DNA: TGTGCCAGCAGTTCCACCCACAGGGGGTACTATGGCTACACCTTC.

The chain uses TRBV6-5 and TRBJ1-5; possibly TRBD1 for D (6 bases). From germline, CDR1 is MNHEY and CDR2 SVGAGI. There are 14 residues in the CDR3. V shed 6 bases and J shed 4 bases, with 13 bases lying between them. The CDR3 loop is CASRPGVQNQPQHF. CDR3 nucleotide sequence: TGTGCCAGCAGGCCAGGGGTCCAAAATCAGCCCCAGCATTTT.

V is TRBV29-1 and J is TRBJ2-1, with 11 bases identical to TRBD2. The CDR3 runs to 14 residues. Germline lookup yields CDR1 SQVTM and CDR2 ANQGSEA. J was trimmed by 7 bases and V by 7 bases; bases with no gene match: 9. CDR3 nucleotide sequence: TGCAGCGGTGCTCCGGGACTAGCGGATAATGAGCAGTTCTTC. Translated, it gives CSGAPGLADNEQFF.

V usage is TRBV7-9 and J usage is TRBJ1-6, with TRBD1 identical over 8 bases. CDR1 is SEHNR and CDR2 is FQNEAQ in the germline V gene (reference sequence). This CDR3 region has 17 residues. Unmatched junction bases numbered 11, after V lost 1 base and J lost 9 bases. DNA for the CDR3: TGTGCCAGCAGCTTAGGTTTTGGCAGGGGGCTTGGTTCACCCCTCCACTTT. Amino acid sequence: CASSLGFGRGLGSPLHF.

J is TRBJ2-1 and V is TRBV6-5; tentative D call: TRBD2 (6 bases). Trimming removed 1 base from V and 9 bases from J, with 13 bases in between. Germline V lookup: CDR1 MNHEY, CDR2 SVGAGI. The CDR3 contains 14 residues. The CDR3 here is CASSYLYTSIEQFF. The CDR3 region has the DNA TGTGCCAGCAGTTACTTATATACTAGCATTGAGCAGTTCTTC.

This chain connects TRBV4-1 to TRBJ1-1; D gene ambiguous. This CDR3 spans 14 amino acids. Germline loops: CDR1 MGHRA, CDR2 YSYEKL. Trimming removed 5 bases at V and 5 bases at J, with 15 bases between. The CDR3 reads CASSYGGSITEAFF. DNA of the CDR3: TGCGCCAGCAGCTACGGAGGGAGTATAACTGAAGCTTTCTTT.

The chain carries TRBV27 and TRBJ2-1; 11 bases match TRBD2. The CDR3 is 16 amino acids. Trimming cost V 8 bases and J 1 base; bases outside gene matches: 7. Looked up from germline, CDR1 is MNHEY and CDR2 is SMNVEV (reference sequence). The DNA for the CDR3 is TGTGCCAGCGGGGGGCTAGCGGGAGGTTCCTACAATGAGCAGTTCTTC. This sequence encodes CASGGLAGGSYNEQFF.

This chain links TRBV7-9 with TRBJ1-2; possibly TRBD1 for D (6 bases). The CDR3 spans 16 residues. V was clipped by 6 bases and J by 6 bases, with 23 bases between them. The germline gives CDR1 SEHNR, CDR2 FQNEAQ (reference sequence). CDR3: CASRPITGWTVHGYTF. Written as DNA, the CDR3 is TGTGCCAGCAGGCCTATTACCGGTTGGACAGTTCATGGCTACACCTTC.

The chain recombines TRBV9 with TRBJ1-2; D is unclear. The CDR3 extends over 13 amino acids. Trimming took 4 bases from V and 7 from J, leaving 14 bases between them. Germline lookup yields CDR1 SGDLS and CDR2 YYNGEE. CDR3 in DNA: TGTGCCAGCAGCCCTGTGGAGTCTGGTGGCTACACCTTC. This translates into CASSPVESGGYTF. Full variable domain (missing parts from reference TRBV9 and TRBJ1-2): DSGVTQTPKHLITATGQRVTLRCSPRSGDLSVYWYQQSLDQGLQFLIQYYNGEERAKGNILERFSAQQFPDLHSELNLSSLELGDSALYFCASSPVESGGYTFGSGTRLTVV.

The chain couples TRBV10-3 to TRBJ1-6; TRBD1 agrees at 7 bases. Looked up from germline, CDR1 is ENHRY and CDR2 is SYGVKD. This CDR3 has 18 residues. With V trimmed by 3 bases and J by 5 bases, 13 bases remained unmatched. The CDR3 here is CAISEFLNSGQNNSPLHF. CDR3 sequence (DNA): TGTGCCATCAGTGAATTCCTCAACTCGGGACAGAATAATTCACCCCTCCACTTT.

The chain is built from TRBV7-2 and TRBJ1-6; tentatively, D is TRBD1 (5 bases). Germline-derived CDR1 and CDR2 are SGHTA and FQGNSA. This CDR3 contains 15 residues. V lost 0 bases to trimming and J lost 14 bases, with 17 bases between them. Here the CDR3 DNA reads TGTGCCAGCAGCTTAGCAGGGACCTCCGGGGGGACCCTCCACTTT. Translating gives CASSLAGTSGGTLHF. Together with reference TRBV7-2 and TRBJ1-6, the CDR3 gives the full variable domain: GAGVSQSPSNKVTEKGKDVELRCDPISGHTALYWYRQSLGQGLEFLIYFQGNSAPDKSGLPSDRFSAERTGGSVSTLTIQRTQQEDSAVYLCASSLAGTSGGTLHFGNGTRLTVT.

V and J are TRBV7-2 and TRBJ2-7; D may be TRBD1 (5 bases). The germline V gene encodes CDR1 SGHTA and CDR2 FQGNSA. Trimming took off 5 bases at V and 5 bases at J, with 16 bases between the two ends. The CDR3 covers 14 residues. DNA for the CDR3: TGTGCCAGCAGCAAGGGGCGGCAGGGTAACGAGCAGTACTTC. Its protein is CASSKGRQGNEQYF.

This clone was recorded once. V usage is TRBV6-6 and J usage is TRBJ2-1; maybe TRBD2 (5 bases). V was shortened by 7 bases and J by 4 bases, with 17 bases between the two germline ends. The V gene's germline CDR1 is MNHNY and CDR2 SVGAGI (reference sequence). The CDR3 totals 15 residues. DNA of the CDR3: TGTGCCAGCATGGACTTCCGGGCTGGATACAATGAGCAGTTCTTC. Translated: CASMDFRAGYNEQFF.

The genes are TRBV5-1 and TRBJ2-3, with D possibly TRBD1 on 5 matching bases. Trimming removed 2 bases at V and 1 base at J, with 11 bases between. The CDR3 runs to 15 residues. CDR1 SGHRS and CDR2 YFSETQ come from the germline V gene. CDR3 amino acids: CASSFGQGGTDTQYF. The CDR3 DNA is TGCGCCAGCAGCTTCGGGCAGGGTGGCACAGATACGCAGTATTTT.

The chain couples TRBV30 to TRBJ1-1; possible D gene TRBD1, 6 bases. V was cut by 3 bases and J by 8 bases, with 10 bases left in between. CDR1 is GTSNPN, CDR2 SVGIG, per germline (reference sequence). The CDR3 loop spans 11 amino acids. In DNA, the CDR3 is TGTGCCTGGAGGGAGACAGGAGAAGCTTTCTTT. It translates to CAWRETGEAFF.

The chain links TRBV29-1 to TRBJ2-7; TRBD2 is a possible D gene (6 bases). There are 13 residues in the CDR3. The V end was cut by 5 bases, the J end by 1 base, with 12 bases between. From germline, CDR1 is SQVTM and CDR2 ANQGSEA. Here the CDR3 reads CSVSSSASYEQYF. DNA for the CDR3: TGCAGCGTTTCTTCTAGCGCTTCCTACGAGCAGTACTTC.